This record covers a single TCR beta chain. Extraction of total RNA produced a minimum of 5.5 micrograms from each sample. The second PCR ran about 7 to 12 cycles with a sample-barcoded 5' primer and J-beta primers. TCRdb reanalysed the 5' RACE reads using MiXCR and keeps one entry per CDR3 protein. The data hold fewer than 2 million distinct CDR3 sequences, with about two fifths observed a single time. This sample stems from a study of blood T cells in healthy people across ages. The CDR3 is 17 amino acids. Looked up from germline, CDR1 is MGHRA and CDR2 is YSYEKL. The V end lost 0 bases, the J end lost 0 bases, and 9 bases lay between the germline ends.

This clonotype originated in a human donor in good health. This rearrangement joins TRBV4-1 to TRBJ2-6; D perhaps matches TRBD1 (5 bases). Source material: blood. The CDR3 region is CASSQDSQVSGANVLTF. The CDR3 region has the DNA TGCGCCAGCAGCCAAGATTCACAGGTCTCTGGGGCCAACGTCCTGACTTTC.